These T cell receptor beta chains were read from a single sample in a study of blood T cell repertoires in COVID-19. Here immunoSEQ multiplex PCR was the method, and the copy in TCRdb shows in-frame clones only, minus some. The sample contains approximately 140,000 clones, approximately 92% of which appear only once. Material for sequencing was peripheral blood. The source is a man between 18 and 35 years old with COVID-19, enrolled during active disease. The conserved cysteine and the conserved F or W are not part of the CDR3 here.

TRBJ2-7 TRBV13 ASSPGLAGGEQY
TRBJ2-1 TRBV27 ASTGSSGRPGEQF
TRBJ2-3 TRBV5-5 ASRGTGGESSTDTQY
TRBJ2-6 TRBV5-1 ASSSARGVLSGANVLT
TRBJ2-7 TRBV5-1 ASRKTSGTGEQY
TRBJ1-5 TRBV19 ASKGGVGQPQH
TRBJ2-7 TRBV28 ASSLPHRQGSYEQY
TRBJ2-2 TRBV4-3 ASSQPLAGGNTGELF
TRBJ2-7 TRBV6-2/TRBV6-3 ASSYGTGDYEQY
TRBJ2-7 TRBV11-3 ASSLTGVHEQY
TRBJ1-6 TRBV27 ASRRSPSSPLH
TRBJ1-6 TRBV11-2 ASSLVSGVASPLH
TRBJ2-7 TRBV6-5 ASSSPGQGAYEQY
TRBJ1-2 TRBV7-2 ASSFGTGNYGYT
TRBJ2-7 TRBV7-2 ASSSRDRGLYEQY
TRBJ2-3 TRBV4-2 ASSQDFGGSGTDTQY
TRBJ2-1 TRBV7-2 ASRLPGFNEQF
TRBJ2-1 TRBV11-2 ASSFTSGSGYEQF
TRBJ1-6 TRBV19 ASSMGTGSNSPLH
TRBJ2-5 TRBV13 ASSLGLRVPRVETQY
TRBJ2-2 TRBV7-2 ASSQGRVSTGELF
TRBJ1-2 TRBV6-2/TRBV6-3 ASSYSLNNYGYT
TRBJ2-1 TRBV7-8 ASSLAPKGGARSYNEQF
TRBJ2-7 TRBV5-1 ASSLEVAGAYEQY
TRBJ1-1 TRBV9 ASSPTGGTDDTEAF
TRBJ1-1 TRBV29-1 SVEGQGVRSPEAF
TRBJ2-3 TRBV4-3 ASSQDAKAGTDTQY
TRBJ2-1 TRBV5-1 ASSLVGHEPYNEQF
TRBJ1-2 TRBV5-4 ASSLAQTGVNYGYT
TRBJ1-3 TRBV19 ASSIPNRAGNTIY
TRBJ1-1 TRBV7-9 ASSLLQGTEAF
TRBJ1-1 TRBV5-6 ASSLLPGLNTEAF
TRBJ2-2 TRBV3-1/TRBV3-2 ASSRRGTGELF
TRBJ2-5 TRBV5-6 ASKDSQETQY
TRBJ2-7 TRBV5-1 ASSRDRPPSYEQY
TRBJ2-7 TRBV7-2 ASSQLGTGQFEQY
TRBJ1-5 TRBV19 ASRTGVNQPQH
TRBJ1-4 TRBV9 ASSVGQGGEKLL
TRBJ1-1 TRBV28 ASSSFSRLGAF
TRBJ2-1 TRBV12-3/TRBV12-4 ASRRGIGNEQF
TRBJ1-2 TRBV6-1 ASSERVTGFAGGYT
TRBJ2-1 TRBV6-4 ASSGVQGGEQF
TRBJ2-7 TRBV5-4 ASSLGGQISYEQY
TRBJ1-4 TRBV7-8 ASSLRSGGGPNEKLL
TRBJ1-1 TRBV5-1 ASSFQMNTEAF
TRBJ2-3 TRBV27 ASSLYRQGASDTQY
TRBJ1-3 TRBV30 AWEQGTLFSSGNTIY
TRBJ2-3 TRBV19 ASSINSGFSTDTQY